The 27 T cell receptor beta chains presented below share a single source sample, sequenced in a study of blood T cells in healthy people across ages. Sample-barcoded 5' priming and a J-beta primer mix drove a second PCR of roughly 6 to 12 cycles. A single record per CDR3 protein comes from TCRdb applying MiXCR to the 5' RACE reads. The sample includes about 1.8 million distinct CDR3 sequences, about 49% of them seen just once. Sequences were obtained from blood. The receptors here all came from a woman in her thirties or forties in good health.

A word on this clonotype: A much more abundant neighbour one base away suggests this may be a read error. J is TRBJ2-3 and V is TRBV20-1; D not resolved. In germline, CDR1 is DFQATT, CDR2 SNEGSKA (reference sequence). Trimming left V 0 bases short and J 5 bases short, with 3 bases between. The CDR3 length is 11 residues. CDR3: CSAREIDTQYF. CDR3 nucleotides: TGCAGTGCTAGAGAGATAGATACGCAGTATTTT.

The V call is TRBV12-5, the J call TRBJ2-5; unclear D gene. The V end lost 5 bases, the J end lost 5 bases, and 24 bases lay between the germline ends. CDR1 is LGHNT and CDR2 is FRNRAP in the germline V gene. The CDR3 is 17 amino acids. DNA for the CDR3: TGTGCTAGTGGTCCCGGGCAGCTTACCTCTTGCCGGGAGACCCAGTACTTC. Translation: CASGPGQLTSCRETQYF.

The sample holds a few counts of this clonotype. The chain employs TRBV12-3 or TRBV12-4 and TRBJ2-1, with 11 bases identical to TRBD2. The CDR3 runs 15 residues. The V and J ends lost 5 bases and 3 bases, in that order; junction bases with no gene match: 3. CDR3 region: CASSKTSGSYNEQFF. Here the CDR3 DNA reads TGTGCCAGCAGTAAAACTAGCGGGAGCTACAATGAGCAGTTCTTC.

This clonotype was picked up a small number of times. The rearrangement joins TRBV4-3 to TRBJ2-7; 8 positions agree with TRBD1. From germline, CDR1 is LGHNA and CDR2 YSLEER. CDR3 length equals 13 residues. V lost 3 bases, J lost 7 bases, and 5 bases stayed unmatched. The CDR3 nucleotides are TGCGCCAGCAGCCAGGACAGGGTTTGGGAGCAGTACTTC. It specifies CASSQDRVWEQYF.

This chain joins TRBV9 and TRBJ1-4, with D possibly being TRBD1 (6 bases). The length of the CDR3 is 14 residues. Germline-derived CDR1 and CDR2 are SGDLS and YYNGEE. Trimming removed 2 bases from V and 6 bases from J, with 11 bases in between. The chain's CDR3 is CASSVDSRDEKLFF. The CDR3 DNA sequence: TGTGCCAGCAGCGTGGACAGTCGAGATGAAAAACTGTTTTTT.

The gene calls are TRBV13 and TRBJ2-1, with 7 positions matching TRBD2. This CDR3 comprises 15 residues. Unmatched junction bases numbered 11, after V lost 5 bases and J lost 7 bases. The germline V gene encodes CDR1 PRHDT and CDR2 FYEKMQ (reference sequence). The chain's CDR3 is CASSPREGNYNEQFF. CDR3 sequence (DNA): TGTGCCAGCAGCCCCAGGGAGGGAAACTATAATGAGCAGTTCTTC.

Remarks on this clonotype: At one boundary the junction diverges from the germline segment, which might be a read error. This chain connects TRBV28 to TRBJ2-5; 7 bases align to TRBD1. Germline CDR1 MDHEN, CDR2 SYDVKM. The CDR3 is 16 residues long. CDR3: CASSLFGTASQETRYF. The CDR3 coding sequence is TGTGCCAGCAGTTTATTTGGGACAGCCAGCCAAGAGACCCGGTACTTC.

This clonotype was counted between two and nine times. This rearrangement joins TRBV9 to TRBJ2-5; D gene ambiguous. Germline V gives CDR1 SGDLS, CDR2 YYNGEE. Trimming removed 0 bases at V and 1 base at J, with 7 bases between. The CDR3 loop spans 14 amino acids. CDR3 sequence (DNA): TGTGCCAGCAGCGTAGCGGGTCCCCAAGAGACCCAGTACTTC. Its translation is CASSVAGPQETQYF.

This clonotype came up a few times. The genes are TRBV10-3 and TRBJ2-3; D may be TRBD1 (6 bases). The germline gives CDR1 ENHRY, CDR2 SYGVKD. The CDR3 runs to 16 residues. Trimming removed 0 bases from V and 3 bases from J, with 13 bases in between. The CDR3 region is CAISESAGAGTDTQYF. The CDR3 DNA reads TGTGCCATCAGTGAGTCTGCAGGGGCAGGAACAGATACGCAGTATTTT.

The chain is built from TRBV13 and TRBJ2-3; D is unclear. Trimming took 3 bases from V and 3 from J, leaving 16 bases between them. CDR3 size: 16 residues. Germline-derived CDR1 and CDR2 are PRHDT and FYEKMQ (reference sequence). CDR3 bases: TGTGCCAGCAGCTTCAGCCTAGAGGAAGGGACAGATACGCAGTATTTT. Translated, it gives CASSFSLEEGTDTQYF.

This chain links TRBV5-6 with TRBJ2-4; 8 bases are a match to TRBD1. TRBJ2-5 matches the DNA end more closely, so the J call is doubtful. This CDR3 is built from 15 residues. Germline-derived CDR1 and CDR2 are SGHDT and YYEEEE. In DNA form, the CDR3 reads TGTGCCAGCAGCTTCGGGGCAGGGGGCGGGGAGACCCAGTACTTC. Encoded protein: CASSFGAGGGETQYF.

The chain recombines TRBV7-9 with TRBJ1-6; TRBD1 might be the D (5 bases). This CDR3 region has 17 residues. The germline V and J ends were trimmed by 1 base and 3 bases, with 13 bases remaining between them. Germline CDR1 SEHNR, CDR2 FQNEAQ (reference sequence). CDR3 protein: CASSLVSGENYNSPLHF. The CDR3 bases are TGTGCCAGCAGCTTAGTCTCGGGGGAGAACTATAATTCACCCCTCCACTTT.

The genes are TRBV7-6 and TRBJ2-5; D possibly uses TRBD1 or TRBD2 (5 bases each). Germline V gene sequence: CDR1 SGHVS, CDR2 FNYEAQ. This CDR3 is 16 amino acids long. V gave up 6 bases and J gave up 5 bases, with 22 bases separating them. The CDR3 sequence: CASSHPGAEPLETQYF. The CDR3 nucleotides read TGTGCCAGCAGTCACCCCGGGGCAGAGCCTTTGGAGACCCAGTACTTC.

This sequence joins TRBV7-2 and TRBJ2-4, with 7 nucleotides matching TRBD2. The assigned J gene may be wrong: the sequence end matches TRBJ2-7 better. CDR1 and CDR2 (germline): SGHTA, FQGNSA. This CDR3 has 14 amino acids. The CDR3 region is CASSLRRGFNEQYF. The DNA for the CDR3 is TGTGCCAGCAGCCTGAGGCGGGGGTTCAACGAGCAGTACTTC.

The gene calls are TRBV27 and TRBJ1-4; D remains ambiguous. V dropped 5 bases and J dropped 4 bases, with 5 bases sitting between them. The CDR3 length is 12 residues. The germline CDR1 and CDR2 sequences are MNHEY and SMNVEV (reference sequence). The CDR3 coding sequence is TGTGCCAGCAGTGGGGTTAATGAAAAACTGTTTTTT. Residues: CASSGVNEKLFF.

The V call is TRBV29-1, the J call TRBJ2-1, with a tentative D call TRBD1 (6 bases). Germline CDR1 and CDR2: SQVTM and ANQGSEA. There are 13 residues in the CDR3. Trimming cost V 6 bases and J 8 bases, with 17 bases left between them. As DNA, the CDR3 is TGCAGCGTAGGGGGTCGTAGCTTTCATGAGCAGTTCTTC. Its translation is CSVGGRSFHEQFF.

The rearrangement joins TRBV20-1 to TRBJ1-4; TRBD1 matches 9 bases. Looked up from germline, CDR1 is DFQATT and CDR2 is SNEGSKA (reference sequence). This CDR3 spans 13 amino acids. V lost 6 bases, J lost 6 bases, and 5 bases stayed unmatched. The CDR3 DNA reads as TGCAGTGCGAGGAGGGACAGGGATGAAAAACTGTTTTTT. As protein: CSARRDRDEKLFF.

The CDR3 coding sequence is TGTGCCAGCAGTTTTGTGGGGGGACAGGGGTACGACGAGCAGTACTTC. Protein: CASSFVGGQGYDEQYF. The rearrangement uses TRBV28 and TRBJ2-7, with 10 positions matching TRBD1. There are 16 residues in the CDR3. V gave up 3 bases and J gave up 5 bases; unmatched junction bases: 10. Germline-derived CDR1 and CDR2 are MDHEN and SYDVKM. The full variable domain, completed using reference TRBV28 and TRBJ2-7, is DVKVTQSSRYLVKRTGEKVFLECVQDMDHENMFWYRQDPGLGLRLIYFSYDVKMKEKGDIPEGYSVSREKKERFSLILESASTNQTSMYLCASSFVGGQGYDEQYFGPGTRLTVT.

The chain has TRBV27 and TRBJ2-1; TRBD2 matches 14 bases. Germline CDR1 and CDR2: MNHEY and SMNVEV (reference sequence). The trim removed 8 bases at V and 6 bases at J, leaving 3 bases unmatched. The CDR3 totals 14 residues. CDR3 in amino acids: CASRLAGGFNEQFF. The CDR3 DNA reads as TGTGCCAGCCGACTAGCGGGGGGGTTCAATGAGCAGTTCTTC.

This chain joins TRBV6-5 and TRBJ2-7, with D maybe TRBD1 (5 bases). CDR1 is MNHEY and CDR2 is SVGAGI in the germline V gene. The V end lost 5 bases, the J end lost 0 bases, and 14 bases lay between the germline ends. The CDR3 runs 15 residues. The CDR3 sequence is CASSGRVFDSYEQYF. The CDR3 DNA reads TGTGCCAGCAGTGGCAGGGTATTTGACTCCTACGAGCAGTACTTC.

This chain joins TRBV18 and TRBJ2-1; 12 bases are shared with TRBD2. CDR3 length equals 15 residues. The junction had 6 bases not matched to a gene; V was cut back by 2 bases and J by 10 bases. Germline loops: CDR1 KGHSH, CDR2 LQKENI. This chain's CDR3 is CASSPTGLAGREQFF. CDR3 bases: TGTGCCAGCTCACCAACGGGACTAGCGGGCCGGGAGCAGTTCTTC.

The chain uses TRBV5-1 and TRBJ2-7; the D is unclear. Germline lookup yields CDR1 SGHRS and CDR2 YFSETQ. V dropped 2 bases and J dropped 3 bases, with 21 bases sitting between them. The length of the CDR3 is 17 residues. The CDR3 spells CASSFHAPETSLYEQYF. The CDR3 DNA sequence: TGCGCCAGCAGCTTCCACGCTCCGGAAACCAGCCTCTACGAGCAGTACTTC.

This clonotype was detected only a few times. The chain uses TRBV6-1 and TRBJ2-1; tentatively, D is TRBD2 (7 bases). Germline CDR1 MNHNS, CDR2 SASEGT. The CDR3 sequence is 15 residues long. Trimming cost V 4 bases and J 1 base, with 11 bases left between them. In DNA, the CDR3 is TGTGCCAGCAGTGCGCGGGGGCCGTCCTACAATGAGCAGTTCTTC. This translates into CASSARGPSYNEQFF.

This sequence joins TRBV7-2 and TRBJ2-1; tentatively, D is TRBD1 or TRBD2 (6 bases each). Germline CDR1 reads SGHTA; CDR2 reads FQGNSA. The CDR3 consists of 15 residues. With 1 base removed from V and 7 bases from J, the gap between germline ends came to 14 bases. The CDR3 DNA is TGTGCCAGCAGCTTAGTGGGGGGCCGTGGGAATGAGCAGTTCTTC. It translates to CASSLVGGRGNEQFF.

This rearrangement joins TRBV5-1 to TRBJ2-5; no reliable D call. This CDR3 comprises 14 residues. Per germline, CDR1 SGHRS and CDR2 YFSETQ. V gave up 0 bases and J gave up 4 bases, with 10 bases separating them. CDR3 loop: CASSLDGWAETQYF. CDR3 DNA: TGCGCCAGCAGCTTGGACGGCTGGGCAGAGACCCAGTACTTC.

The J gene is TRBJ2-5, the V gene TRBV2, with a weak D call TRBD1 (6 bases). Deletions cut 8 bases from V and 0 bases from J, with 19 bases between. This CDR3 spans 16 amino acids. Germline CDR1 reads SNHLY; CDR2 reads FYNNEI. The CDR3 bases are TGTGCCAGCGATCCGGAAGTGGGGGCCAACCAAGAGACCCAGTACTTC. This gives the protein CASDPEVGANQETQYF.

This clonotype was counted only a few times. The rearrangement uses TRBV7-9 and TRBJ2-3; D call uncertain. In germline, CDR1 is SEHNR, CDR2 FQNEAQ (reference sequence). This CDR3 spans 14 amino acids. Trimming took 4 bases from V and 2 from J, leaving 10 bases between them. The DNA for the CDR3 is TGTGCCAGCAGCTCGAAGGGATTCACAGATACGCAGTATTTT. This gives the protein CASSSKGFTDTQYF. Based on the CDR3 plus reference TRBV7-9 and TRBJ2-3, the full variable domain is DTGVSQNPRHKITKRGQNVTFRCDPISEHNRLYWYRQTLGQGPEFLTYFQNEAQLEKSRLLSDRFSAERPKGSFSTLEIQRTEQGDSAMYLCASSSKGFTDTQYFGPGTRLTVL.